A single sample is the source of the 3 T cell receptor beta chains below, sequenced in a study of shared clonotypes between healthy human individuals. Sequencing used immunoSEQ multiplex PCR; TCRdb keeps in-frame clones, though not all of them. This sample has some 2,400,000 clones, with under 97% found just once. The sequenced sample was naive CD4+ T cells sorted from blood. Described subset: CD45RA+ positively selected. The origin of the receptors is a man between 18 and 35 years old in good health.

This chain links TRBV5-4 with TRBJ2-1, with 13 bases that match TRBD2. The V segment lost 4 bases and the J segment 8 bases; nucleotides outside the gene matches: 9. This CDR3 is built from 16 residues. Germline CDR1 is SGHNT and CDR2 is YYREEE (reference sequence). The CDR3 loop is CASSGTSGEKGDEQFF. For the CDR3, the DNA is TGTGCCAGCAGCGGGACTAGCGGGGAGAAAGGGGATGAGCAGTTCTTC.

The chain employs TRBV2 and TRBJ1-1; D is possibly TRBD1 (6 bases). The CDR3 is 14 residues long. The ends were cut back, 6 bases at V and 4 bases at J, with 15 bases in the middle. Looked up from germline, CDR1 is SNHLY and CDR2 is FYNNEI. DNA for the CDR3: TGTGCCAGCAGCGGGGACACAGGGACCACTGAAGCTTTCTTT. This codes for CASSGDTGTTEAFF.

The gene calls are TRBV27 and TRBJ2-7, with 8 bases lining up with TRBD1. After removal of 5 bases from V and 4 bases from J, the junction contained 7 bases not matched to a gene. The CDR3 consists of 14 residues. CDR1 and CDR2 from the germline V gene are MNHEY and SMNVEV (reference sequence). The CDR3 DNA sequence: TGTGCCAGCAGTAAGGGACAGGTCGGATACGAGCAGTACTTC. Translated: CASSKGQVGYEQYF.